A selection of T cell receptor beta chains follows, all from one sample in a study of blood T cell repertoires in COVID-19. Some clones are missing from TCRdb's copy, which holds only in-frame ones; the method was immunoSEQ multiplex PCR. This table holds 250,000 to 300,000 clones, 75% to 90% found once. The sample taken for sequencing was peripheral blood. Every receptor here comes from a woman aged 65 to 85 with COVID-19, enrolled during active disease. CDR3s include the opening cysteine and the closing phenylalanine or tryptophan.

v_gene,CDR3aa
TRBV5-1,CASSLGLAGGPRTGELFF
TRBV7-6,CASSPWTSSYEQYF
TRBV27,CASSFLGLAGGPNNEQFF
TRBV6-5,CATMRTGEETQYF
TRBV15,CATSRGGGLLTDTQYF
TRBV5-1,CASSPVRGQNTEAFF
TRBV5-4,CASSLTRGNTEAFF
TRBV5-4,CASSFSATNEKLFF
TRBV5-1,CASSLGGTFNEQFF
TRBV7-3,CASSLHRGPAYEQYF